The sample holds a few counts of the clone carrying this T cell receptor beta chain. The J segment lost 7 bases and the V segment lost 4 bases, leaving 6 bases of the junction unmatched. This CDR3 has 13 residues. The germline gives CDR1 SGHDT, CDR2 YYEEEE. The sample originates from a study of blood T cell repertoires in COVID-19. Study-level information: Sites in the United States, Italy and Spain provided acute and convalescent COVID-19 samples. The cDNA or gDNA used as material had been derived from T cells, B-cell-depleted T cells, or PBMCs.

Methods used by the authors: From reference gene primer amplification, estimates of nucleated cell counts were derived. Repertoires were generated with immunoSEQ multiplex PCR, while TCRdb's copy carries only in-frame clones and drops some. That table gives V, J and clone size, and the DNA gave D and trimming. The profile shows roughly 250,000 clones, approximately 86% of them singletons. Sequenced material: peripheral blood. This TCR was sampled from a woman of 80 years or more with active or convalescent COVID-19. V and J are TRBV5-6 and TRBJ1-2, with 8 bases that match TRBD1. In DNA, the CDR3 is TGTGCCAGCAGCCTGACAGGGGTAGTTGGCTACACCTTC. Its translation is CASSLTGVVGYTF.